This T cell receptor (beta chain) was observed in a study of response to subunit inactivated influenza vaccine. Findings and caveats of the study: Authors suggested each seasonal influenza vaccination recruits few new T cells.

This clonotype was observed a handful of times. Its antigen is unidentified. One entry per CDR3 protein, called by TCRdb with MiXCR from the RT-PCR reads. The sample lists approximately 570,000 distinct CDR3 sequences, approximately 7.1% occurring once. The specimen was PBMCs from blood, collected around 25 months after vaccination. The clonotype comes from a man between 45 and 75 years old who received an inactivated influenza vaccine.

CDR3 protein: CASSFHRSGEQFF. The CDR3 nucleotides read TGCGCCAGCAGCTTCCACAGGTCGGGTGAGCAGTTCTTC. The chain has TRBV5-1 and TRBJ2-1; D perhaps matches TRBD1 (5 bases). This CDR3 is built from 13 residues. V lost 2 bases and J 9 bases, leaving 12 bases between the germline ends. Germline V lookup: CDR1 SGHRS, CDR2 YFSETQ.